This entry lists 25 T cell receptor beta chains sequenced from one sample in a study of PD-L1 blockade in urothelial cancer (dated by TCRdb to 2016 to 2017). To prepare the library, the immunoSEQ multiplex PCR assay was applied. Imported from immuneACCESS, the table was reduced by TCRdb to in-frame sequences with V and J called. These copies leave out some clones; in studies compared against another copy, an unresolved V gene accounts for under half, and the cause of the remainder is not known. A total of about 41,000 clones appear in this sample, around 83% of them only once. The top ten clones comprise roughly 2.5% of the sample. This sample's time point label indicates: peripheral blood 6 weeks after treatment start. The sample was PBMCs, taken around atezolizumab (anti-PD-L1) treatment. The receptors originated from a man in his 70s with urothelial cancer.

This chain connects TRBV11-3 to TRBJ2-3; tentatively, D is TRBD2 (6 bases). The CDR3 contains 14 residues. Germline V gene lookup returns CDR1 SGHNT and CDR2 YENEEA. Trimming removed 4 bases from V and 5 bases from J, with 13 bases in between. The CDR3 loop is CASSSGDSGDTQYF. The CDR3 DNA is TGTGCCAGCAGCTCCGGGGACTCTGGAGATACGCAGTATTTT.

This clone was recorded once. V is TRBV2 and J is TRBJ1-2, with 10 bases matching TRBD1. The CDR3 totals 13 residues. J gave up 4 bases and V 7 bases, and 3 bases lay outside the gene matches. CDR1 and CDR2 from the germline V gene are SNHLY and FYNNEI. CDR3 nucleotide sequence: TGTGCCAGCACCCGGGACAGGGGCTATGGCTACACCTTC. It specifies CASTRDRGYGYTF. The full variable domain, rest sourced from reference TRBV2 and TRBJ1-2, is EPEVTQTPSHQVTQMGQEVILRCVPISNHLYFYWYRQILGQKVEFLVSFYNNEISEKSEIFDDQFSVERPDGSNFTLKIRSTKLEDSAMYFCASTRDRGYGYTFGSGTRLTVV.

This chain joins TRBV27 and TRBJ2-1; 14 nucleotides match TRBD2. The germline V gene encodes CDR1 MNHEY and CDR2 SMNVEV (reference sequence). CDR3 length equals 17 residues. After removal of 6 bases from V and 3 bases from J, the junction contained 7 bases not matched to a gene. The CDR3 DNA sequence: TGTGCCAGCAGCCCCGGGACTAGCGGGAGAAACTACAATGAGCAGTTCTTC. This gives the protein CASSPGTSGRNYNEQFF.

The chain uses TRBV11-2 and TRBJ1-4, with D hard to call. The germline V gene encodes CDR1 SGHAT and CDR2 FQNNGV. This CDR3 has 14 residues. V lost 5 bases and J 0 bases, leaving 7 bases between the germline ends. The CDR3 spells CASSPFSTNEKLFF. CDR3 nucleotide sequence: TGTGCCAGCAGCCCTTTCTCAACTAATGAAAAACTGTTTTTT.

The rearrangement uses TRBV6-5 and TRBJ2-3; 8 nucleotides align to TRBD2. This CDR3 region has 14 residues. Germline CDR1 and CDR2: MNHEY and SVGAGI. J gave up 1 base and V 4 bases, and 1 base lay outside the gene matches. The CDR3 sequence: CASSSAGGTDTQYF. CDR3 nucleotides: TGTGCCAGCAGTTCAGCGGGAGGCACAGATACGCAGTATTTT.

This clone was seen just once. The rearrangement uses TRBV30 and TRBJ2-2; D is possibly TRBD1 (6 bases). CDR3 length: 14 amino acids. Germline-derived CDR1 and CDR2 are GTSNPN and SVGIG (reference sequence). The germline V and J ends were trimmed by 4 bases and 4 bases, with 13 bases remaining between them. DNA of the CDR3: TGTGCCTGGACCGACAGGCCCCTCACCGGGGAGCTGTTTTTT. This gives the protein CAWTDRPLTGELFF.

J is TRBJ2-1 and V is TRBV10-2, with 8 bases aligning to TRBD2. This CDR3 is built from 15 residues. Germline CDR1 reads WSHSY; CDR2 reads SAAADI. The V gene end was trimmed by 2 bases and the J gene end by 5 bases; junction bases not matched to a gene: 5. CDR3 sequence: CASSEPAGGHNEQFF. DNA of the CDR3: TGCGCCAGCAGTGAGCCGGCGGGAGGACACAATGAGCAGTTCTTC.

V and J are TRBV19 and TRBJ2-4, with 8 bases identical to TRBD1. Trimming took 6 bases from V and 5 from J; bases not matched to a gene: 12. Germline V gene data show CDR1 as LNHDA and CDR2 as SQIVND (reference sequence). This CDR3 contains 16 residues. The CDR3 bases are TGTGCCAGTAGCCGTGAGACAGGGGAAGGCGAAAACATTCAGTACTTC. Its translation: CASSRETGEGENIQYF.

The chain links TRBV6-6 to TRBJ1-2; TRBD1 agrees at 7 bases. V lost 6 bases and J lost 3; bases outside the gene matches: 4. The CDR3 totals 13 residues. CDR1 and CDR2 (germline): MNHNY, SVGAGI (reference sequence). CDR3 in amino acids: CASRDREDYGYTF. In DNA form, the CDR3 reads TGTGCCAGCAGAGACAGGGAGGACTATGGCTACACCTTC.

The V gene is TRBV20-1, the J gene TRBJ2-7; D is perhaps TRBD2 (6 bases). The V and J ends lost 3 bases and 7 bases respectively, with 10 bases between them. This CDR3 is 11 amino acids long. Germline CDR1 and CDR2: DFQATT and SNEGSKA (reference sequence). The CDR3 loop is CSASGSREQYF. The DNA of the CDR3 is TGCAGTGCTAGCGGGAGCCGTGAGCAGTACTTC.

Concerning this clone itself: One junction end disagrees with the germline gene, perhaps due to a read error. J is TRBJ1-2 and V is TRBV18; weak D call: TRBD1 (5 bases). This CDR3 is 16 amino acids long. Germline CDR1 reads KGHSH; CDR2 reads LQKENI. The CDR3 bases are TGTGCCAACTCACCCCGGGCGGTCGGTGCAGGGTATGGCTACACCTTC. It encodes CANSPRAVGAGYGYTF.

The chain is built from TRBV6-5 and TRBJ2-1; D might be TRBD2 (6 bases). Trimming left V 2 bases short and J 7 bases short, with 15 bases between. CDR3 length: 15 residues. The germline V gene encodes CDR1 MNHEY and CDR2 SVGAGI. The CDR3 protein is CASSYGLAPPNEQFF. In DNA, the CDR3 is TGTGCCAGCAGTTACGGCCTAGCGCCCCCAAATGAGCAGTTCTTC.

V and J are TRBV30 and TRBJ2-3; D possibly corresponds to TRBD2 (5 bases). Germline-derived CDR1 and CDR2 are GTSNPN and SVGIG (reference sequence). The V end lost 3 bases, the J end lost 0 bases, and 10 bases lay between the germline ends. The CDR3 runs to 14 residues. CDR3 region: CAWRSRESTDTQYF. The CDR3 DNA follows: TGTGCCTGGAGGTCTAGGGAGAGCACAGATACGCAGTATTTT.

The gene calls are TRBV2 and TRBJ1-2; maybe TRBD1 (5 bases). CDR3 length: 14 amino acids. Germline CDR1 and CDR2: SNHLY and FYNNEI. The V and J ends lost 6 bases and 4 bases respectively, with 15 bases between them. CDR3 DNA: TGTGCCAGCAGCTACGGGAGGGGATTCTATGGCTACACCTTC. The encoded protein is CASSYGRGFYGYTF.

This clone has just a few counts. The rearrangement links TRBV28 to TRBJ2-3, with 14 bases identical to TRBD2. This CDR3 has 14 amino acids. The V segment lost 3 bases and the J segment 9 bases; nucleotides outside the gene matches: 2. Germline V gene sequence: CDR1 MDHEN, CDR2 SYDVKM. As DNA, the CDR3 is TGTGCCAGCAGTTTGACTAGCGGGAGGGGAACGCAGTATTTT. This sequence encodes CASSLTSGRGTQYF.

This chain links TRBV11-1 with TRBJ2-1; TRBD1 matches 10 bases. The ends lost 2 bases at V and 5 bases at J; junction bases unmatched: 9. This CDR3 region has 17 residues. Germline V gene sequence: CDR1 SGHAT, CDR2 FQDESV (reference sequence). The CDR3 coding sequence is TGTGCCAGCAGCTTAAGGGTCTCGGGACAGGGGAACAATGAGCAGTTCTTC. Residues: CASSLRVSGQGNNEQFF. The variable domain in full, completed from reference TRBV11-1 and TRBJ2-1, reads EAEVAQSPRYKITEKSQAVAFWCDPISGHATLYWYRQILGQGPELLVQFQDESVVDDSQLPKDRFSAERLKGVDSTLKIQPAELGDSAMYLCASSLRVSGQGNNEQFFGPGTRLTVL.

The chain couples TRBV15 to TRBJ1-2; weak D call: TRBD1 (6 bases). The CDR3 sequence is 19 residues long. The V gene's germline CDR1 is LNHNV and CDR2 YYDKDF (reference sequence). V was shortened by 0 bases and J by 1 base, with 21 bases between the two germline ends. CDR3 in DNA: TGTGCCACCAGCAGAGATCTTTACTCAGACAGGACGATTAACTATGGCTACACCTTC. Translation gives CATSRDLYSDRTINYGYTF.

The V call is TRBV1, the J call TRBJ2-1; the listed D gene, TRBD2, was not tested against the DNA. TRBV1 is classified as a pseudogene. This CDR3 comprises 15 residues. The CDR3 loop reads CTSRAPGLAFNEQFF. The CDR3 bases are TGCACCAGCAGGGCTCCGGGACTAGCCTTCAATGAGCAGTTCTTC.

The rearrangement links TRBV5-4 to TRBJ1-1; D not resolved. Germline V CDR1 and CDR2: SGHNT, YYREEE (reference sequence). This CDR3 region has 12 residues. Trimming removed 4 bases from V and 0 bases from J, with 4 bases in between. CDR3 sequence reads: CASSLVNTEAFF. The CDR3 DNA sequence: TGTGCCAGCAGCCTAGTGAACACTGAAGCTTTCTTT.

The chain links TRBV7-3 to TRBJ2-1, with TRBD1 matching over 9 bases. Looked up from germline, CDR1 is SGHTA and CDR2 is FQGTGA. J lost 9 bases, V lost 5 bases, and 5 bases had no gene match. The CDR3 extends over 13 amino acids. The CDR3 DNA sequence: TGTGCCAGCAGCCAACAGGGGGCAGGTGAGCAGTTCTTC. Translated, it gives CASSQQGAGEQFF.

This sequence joins TRBV5-6 and TRBJ2-7; 8 bases align to TRBD2. Trimming cost V 4 bases and J 7 bases; bases outside gene matches: 7. CDR1 is SGHDT and CDR2 is YYEEEE in the germline V gene. This CDR3 region has 13 residues. CDR3 loop: CASSPGGAREQYF. DNA for the CDR3: TGTGCCAGCAGCCCCGGGGGGGCCAGGGAGCAGTACTTC.

V and J are TRBV27 and TRBJ1-1, with TRBD1 identical over 10 bases. This CDR3 contains 14 residues. CDR1 is MNHEY and CDR2 is SMNVEV in the germline V gene (reference sequence). V shed 2 bases, J shed 4 bases, and the junction held 1 base outside the gene matches. CDR3 DNA sequence: TGTGCCAGCAGTTTAGGGACAGGGGTCACTGAAGCTTTCTTT. Protein sequence: CASSLGTGVTEAFF.

This clone was recorded once. This chain joins TRBV19 and TRBJ1-1; TRBD1 might be the D (6 bases). The length of the CDR3 is 14 residues. Germline V gene sequence: CDR1 LNHDA, CDR2 SQIVND (reference sequence). V was clipped by 9 bases and J by 0 bases, with 14 bases between them. CDR3 nucleotides: TGTGCCAGCACAGGGATAGGGATGAACACTGAAGCTTTCTTT. Translation gives CASTGIGMNTEAFF.

V is TRBV6-1 and J is TRBJ1-1; no clear D. The V gene lost 1 base and the J gene lost 8 bases, with 11 bases spanning the gap. From germline, CDR1 is MNHNS and CDR2 SASEGT. There are 13 residues in the CDR3. DNA for the CDR3: TGTGCCAGCAGTGAAGGAGGGATTAGGGAAGCTTTCTTT. This sequence encodes CASSEGGIREAFF.

The chain joins TRBV5-1 to TRBJ1-2; D ambiguous. Germline CDR1 is SGHRS and CDR2 is YFSETQ. V was pared by 0 bases and J by 1 base, with 10 bases between. This CDR3 contains 15 residues. The CDR3 coding sequence is TGCGCCAGCAGCTTGGAGCTACGTTTTAACTATGGCTACACCTTC. It encodes CASSLELRFNYGYTF.